These T cell receptor beta chains were read from a single sample in a study of blood T cell repertoires in COVID-19. This table comes from immunoSEQ multiplex PCR, and its TCRdb copy is limited to in-frame clones, with some not included. The repertoire has almost 100,000 clones, around nine tenths of them found once; the top ten carry 10%. The sequenced material came from peripheral blood. These receptors all stem from a man aged 50 to 59 with acute or convalescent COVID-19. Each CDR3 is given with its conserved first and last residue. The order of the fields is V gene, CDR3 protein.

v_gene: TRBV6-5; CDR3aa: CASSRRSGEKLFF
v_gene: TRBV29-1; CDR3aa: CSTSNGLESGTQYF
v_gene: TRBV6-1; CDR3aa: CASSEYGTSGNEQFF
v_gene: TRBV5-6; CDR3aa: CASSRDRMSNYGYTF
v_gene: TRBV6-1; CDR3aa: CASSGGDQDIRPYEQYF
v_gene: TRBV6-5; CDR3aa: CASRKGLADNEQFF
v_gene: TRBV19; CDR3aa: CASSPGTGGHEQYF
v_gene: TRBV19; CDR3aa: CASSTDNEQFF
v_gene: TRBV11-2; CDR3aa: CASSPPGQGSLGELFF
v_gene: TRBV7-9; CDR3aa: CASSPDITNYGYTF